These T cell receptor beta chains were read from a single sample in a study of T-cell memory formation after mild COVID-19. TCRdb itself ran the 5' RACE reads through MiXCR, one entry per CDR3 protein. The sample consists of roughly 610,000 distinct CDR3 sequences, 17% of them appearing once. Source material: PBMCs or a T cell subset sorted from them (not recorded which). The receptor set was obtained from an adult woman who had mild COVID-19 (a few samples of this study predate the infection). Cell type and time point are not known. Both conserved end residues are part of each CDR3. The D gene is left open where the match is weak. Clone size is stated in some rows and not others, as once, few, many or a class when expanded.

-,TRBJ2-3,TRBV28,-,CASTPGHATQLGTDTQYF,TGTGCCAGCACCCCCGGCCACGCGACTCAACTAGGCACAGATACGCAGTATTTT
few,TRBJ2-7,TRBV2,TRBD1,CASSIWDSDYEQYF,TGTGCCAGCAGTATTTGGGACAGTGACTACGAGCAGTACTTC
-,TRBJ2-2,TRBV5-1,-,CASSLVAGDTGELFF,TGCGCCAGCAGCTTGGTCGCAGGGGACACCGGGGAGCTGTTTTTT
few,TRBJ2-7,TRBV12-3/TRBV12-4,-,CASTITQVVGEQYF,TGTGCCAGCACCATCACCCAAGTCGTGGGCGAGCAGTACTTC
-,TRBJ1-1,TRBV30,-,CAWVRSGPKSEAFF,TGTGCCTGGGTACGGTCGGGGCCCAAGAGTGAAGCTTTCTTT
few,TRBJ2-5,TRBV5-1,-,CASSYGRGQETQYF,TGCGCCAGCAGCTACGGGCGGGGCCAAGAGACCCAGTACTTC
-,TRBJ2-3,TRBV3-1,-,CASSRATDTQYF,TGTGCCAGCAGCCGGGCTACAGATACGCAGTATTTT
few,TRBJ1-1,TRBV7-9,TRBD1,CASSPRGGGNTEAFF,TGTGCCAGCAGCCCTAGAGGGGGCGGGAACACTGAAGCTTTCTTT
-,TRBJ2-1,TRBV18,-,CASSPGGNPNNEQFF,TGTGCCAGCTCACCAGGGGGCAACCCGAACAATGAGCAGTTCTTC
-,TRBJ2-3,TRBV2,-,CASKELINTDTQYF,TGTGCCAGCAAGGAACTGATAAACACAGATACGCAGTATTTT
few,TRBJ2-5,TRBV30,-,CAWSRGLETQYF,TGTGCCTGGAGTCGGGGGCTAGAGACCCAGTACTTC
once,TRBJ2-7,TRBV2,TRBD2,CASSDLPGAGGVGEQYF,TGTGCCAGCAGTGACCTCCCCGGAGCGGGGGGCGTGGGAGAGCAGTACTTC
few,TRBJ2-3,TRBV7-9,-,CASSLVAVRTDTQYF,TGTGCCAGCAGCTTAGTGGCGGTGCGCACAGATACGCAGTATTTT
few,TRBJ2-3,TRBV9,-,CASAGSTDTQYF,TGTGCCAGCGCAGGGAGCACAGATACGCAGTATTTT
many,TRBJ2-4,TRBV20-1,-,CSAREAFAIQYF,TGCAGTGCTAGGGAGGCTTTCGCAATTCAGTACTTC
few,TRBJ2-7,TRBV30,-,CAWGTAWNEQYF,TGTGCCTGGGGGACGGCCTGGAACGAGCAGTACTTC
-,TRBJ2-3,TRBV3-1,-,CASSALDSTDTQYF,TGTGCCAGCAGCGCTTTGGACAGCACAGATACGCAGTATTTT
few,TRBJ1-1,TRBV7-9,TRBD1,CASSSSGGFGGTNTEAFF,TGTGCCAGCAGTTCGTCAGGGGGATTCGGGGGAACGAACACTGAAGCTTTCTTT
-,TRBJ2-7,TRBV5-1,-,CASSLATAGYLNEQYF,TGCGCCAGCAGCTTGGCGACGGCAGGGTACTTGAACGAGCAGTACTTC
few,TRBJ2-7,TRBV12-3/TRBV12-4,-,CASSLGGSLLGEQYF,TGTGCCAGCAGTTTGGGGGGATCCCTCCTCGGGGAGCAGTACTTC
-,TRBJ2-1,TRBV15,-,CATSRVGNEQFF,TGTGCCACCAGCAGAGTGGGGAATGAGCAGTTCTTC
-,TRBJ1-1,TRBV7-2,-,CASSLEQRSTEAFF,TGTGCCAGCAGCTTAGAACAGCGAAGCACTGAAGCTTTCTTT
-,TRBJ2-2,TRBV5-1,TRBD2,CASSLAGGRHPNLNTGELFF,TGCGCCAGCAGCTTGGCCGGGGGGAGGCACCCCAACCTAAACACCGGGGAGCTGTTTTTT
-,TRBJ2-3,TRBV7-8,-,CASSLAQGLAGWADTQYF,TGTGCCAGCAGCTTAGCGCAGGGGTTGGCGGGATGGGCAGATACGCAGTATTTT
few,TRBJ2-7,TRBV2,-,CASSVEGSEQYF,TGTGCCAGCAGCGTAGAAGGCTCCGAGCAGTACTTC
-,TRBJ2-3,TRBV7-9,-,CASSSSRLTDTQYF,TGTGCCAGCAGCTCCTCCCGTCTCACAGATACGCAGTATTTT
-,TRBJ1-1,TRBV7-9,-,CASSLTLRTGEAFF,TGTGCCAGCAGCCTTACCCTTCGGACTGGTGAAGCTTTCTTT
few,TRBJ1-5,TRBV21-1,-,CASRGCRCQPQHF,TGTGCCAGCAGGGGATGTCGATGTCAGCCCCAGCATTTT
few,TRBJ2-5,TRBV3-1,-,CASSQGPSETQYF,TGTGCCAGCAGCCAAGGACCTTCGGAGACCCAGTACTTC
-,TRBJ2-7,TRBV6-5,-,CASGTFGSYEQYF,TGTGCCAGCGGCACTTTTGGTTCCTACGAGCAGTACTTC
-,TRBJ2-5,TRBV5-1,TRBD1,CASSRGNRGRETQYF,TGCGCCAGCAGCCGGGGCAACAGGGGGCGAGAGACCCAGTACTTC
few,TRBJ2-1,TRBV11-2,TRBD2,CASSFSTSGGAHEQFF,TGTGCCAGCAGCTTCTCGACTAGCGGGGGGGCCCATGAGCAGTTCTTC
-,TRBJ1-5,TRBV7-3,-,CASRAQHF,TGTGCCAGCAGGGCCCAGCATTTT
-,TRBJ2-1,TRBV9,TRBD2,CASSALAGSYNEQFF,TGTGCCAGCAGCGCATTAGCGGGCTCCTACAATGAGCAGTTCTTC
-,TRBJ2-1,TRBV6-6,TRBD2,CASSPHPGTSGTLQTGEQFF,TGTGCCAGCAGTCCACACCCGGGGACTAGCGGGACCCTACAAACCGGTGAGCAGTTCTTC
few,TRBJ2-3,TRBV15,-,CATSRDLQEKEYF,TGTGCCACCAGCAGAGATCTCCAAGAAAAGGAGTATTTT
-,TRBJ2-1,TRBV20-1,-,CSARDALEYYAGEQFF,TGCAGTGCTAGAGATGCACTCGAGTACTACGCGGGTGAGCAGTTCTTC
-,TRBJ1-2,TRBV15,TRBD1,CATRDRADYGYTF,TGTGCCACCCGCGACAGGGCAGACTATGGCTACACCTTC
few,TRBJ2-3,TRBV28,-,CASTSGAERVFGDTQYF,TGTGCCAGCACTTCGGGAGCCGAGCGGGTGTTTGGAGATACGCAGTATTTT
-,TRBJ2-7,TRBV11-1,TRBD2,CASSPRREGQYEQYF,TGTGCCAGCAGCCCCCGGCGGGAGGGCCAATACGAGCAGTACTTC
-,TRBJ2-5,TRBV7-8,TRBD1,CASSKDRGWETQYF,TGTGCCAGCAGCAAAGACAGGGGCTGGGAGACCCAGTACTTC